One sample yielded the 14 T cell receptor beta chains listed below, sequenced in a study of T-cell memory formation after mild COVID-19. TCRdb redid the calling of the 5' RACE reads with MiXCR, one entry per CDR3 protein. The sample records approximately 410,000 distinct CDR3 sequences, roughly a quarter being singletons. Specimen: PBMCs or a T cell subset sorted from them (not recorded which). The receptors come from an adult woman who had mild COVID-19 (a few samples of this study predate the infection). Cell type and time point are not known.

The chain links TRBV2 to TRBJ1-1; TRBD1 matches at 8 bases. Germline assignment: CDR1 SNHLY and CDR2 FYNNEI. Trimming cost V 6 bases and J 7 bases; bases outside gene matches: 10. The CDR3 totals 14 residues. The CDR3 here is CASRGFGQGGEAFF. For the CDR3, the DNA is TGTGCCAGCAGGGGTTTCGGACAGGGTGGTGAAGCTTTCTTT.

The chain has TRBV27 and TRBJ2-1; 10 nucleotides line up with TRBD1. The V segment lost 8 bases and the J segment 1 base; nucleotides outside the gene matches: 5. The CDR3 spans 15 residues. CDR1 and CDR2 from the germline V gene are MNHEY and SMNVEV (reference sequence). The CDR3 coding sequence is TGTGCCAGCCAGGGGGACAGGGGTTCCTACAATGAGCAGTTCTTC. It translates to CASQGDRGSYNEQFF.

The chain links TRBV4-3 to TRBJ2-7; 7 nucleotides agree with TRBD2. Looked up from germline, CDR1 is LGHNA and CDR2 is YSLEER. Losses at the gene ends were 3 bases for V and 7 bases for J; bases not matched to a gene: 6. The CDR3 totals 13 residues. The CDR3 region has the DNA TGCGCCAGCAGCCACCGACTAGCAAGGGAGCAGTACTTC. Its translation is CASSHRLAREQYF.

This clonotype showed up just a few times. This rearrangement joins TRBV18 to TRBJ2-5; a possible D gene is TRBD1 (6 bases). The V end lost 6 bases, the J end lost 8 bases, and 16 bases lay between the germline ends. Germline values: CDR1 KGHSH, CDR2 LQKENI. There are 13 residues in the CDR3. The CDR3 bases are TGTGCCAGCTCCCCTGGGACACCTATAACCCAGTACTTC. Protein product: CASSPGTPITQYF.

This clonotype was seen a handful of times. The chain carries TRBV7-9 and TRBJ2-7; 7 nucleotides line up with TRBD1. Germline CDR1 and CDR2: SEHNR and FQNEAQ (reference sequence). The CDR3 spans 14 residues. J was trimmed by 3 bases and V by 5 bases; bases with no gene match: 7. CDR3 region: CASSADRVNYEQYF. The CDR3 DNA sequence: TGTGCCAGCAGCGCCGACAGGGTGAACTACGAGCAGTACTTC.

V is TRBV6-5 and J is TRBJ1-2; D not resolved. Per germline, CDR1 MNHEY and CDR2 SVGAGI. The CDR3 is 16 amino acids. Trimming took 2 bases from V and 1 from J, leaving 14 bases between them. In DNA form, the CDR3 reads TGTGCCAGCAGTTACGGGTGGGAGCGACTTAACTATGGCTACACCTTC. Amino acid sequence: CASSYGWERLNYGYTF.

This chain links TRBV7-3 with TRBJ2-2; D possibly uses TRBD1 or TRBD2 (5 bases each). CDR1 and CDR2 from the germline V gene are SGHTA and FQGTGA. The CDR3 is 16 amino acids. V lost 0 bases and J lost 2, with 10 bases in between. Written as DNA, the CDR3 is TGTGCCAGCAGCTTAACCGGGACGGCAAACACCGGGGAGCTGTTTTTT. Its translation: CASSLTGTANTGELFF.

This clonotype was seen only once. The chain joins TRBV5-6 to TRBJ1-5, with D hard to call. From germline, CDR1 is SGHDT and CDR2 YYEEEE. V was trimmed by 0 bases and J by 8 bases, leaving 9 bases between them. The CDR3 consists of 13 residues. The chain's CDR3 is CASSLASVEPQHF. CDR3 DNA sequence: TGTGCCAGCAGCTTGGCCTCGGTCGAGCCCCAGCATTTT. The full variable domain, rest sourced from reference TRBV5-6 and TRBJ1-5, is DAGVTQSPTHLIKTRGQQVTLRCSPKSGHDTVSWYQQALGQGPQFIFQYYEEEERQRGNFPDRFSGHQFPNYSSELNVNALLLGDSALYLCASSLASVEPQHFGDGTRLSIL.

On this clonotype itself: At one end the junction does not follow the germline gene, possibly because of a read error. The rearrangement links TRBV5-5 to TRBJ2-4, with 10 bases identical to TRBD1. The germline CDR1 and CDR2 sequences are SGHKS and YYEKEE (reference sequence). The CDR3 runs to 12 residues. Here the CDR3 reads CASSYRDRGQHF. In DNA form, the CDR3 reads TGTGCCAGCAGTTACCGGGACAGGGGTCAACACTTC.

This clonotype showed up just once. This chain links TRBV12-3 or TRBV12-4 with TRBJ1-1; D is undetermined. V lost 8 bases, J lost 7 bases, and 14 bases lay in between. CDR3 length: 12 amino acids. The DNA of the CDR3 is TGTGCCAGCGGAAGGGATTACAGTGAAGCTTTCTTT. Its translation: CASGRDYSEAFF.

In this sample, this clonotype turned up a few times. This chain uses TRBV19 with TRBJ2-7; possibly TRBD2 for D (6 bases). The CDR3 consists of 12 residues. V dropped 5 bases and J dropped 7 bases, with 12 bases sitting between them. Germline CDR1 is LNHDA and CDR2 is SQIVND (reference sequence). The CDR3 DNA sequence: TGTGCCAGTAGTCCGTTGCGGGGTGAGCAGTACTTC. Translation: CASSPLRGEQYF.

The chain employs TRBV7-8 and TRBJ1-1; D unresolved. In germline, CDR1 is SGHVS, CDR2 FQNEAQ. Trimming shortened V by 5 bases and J by 1 base, and 8 bases separated the two germline ends. The CDR3 runs to 13 residues. In DNA, the CDR3 is TGTGCCAGCAGCCGAGGACCGAACACTGAAGCTTTCTTT. Encoded protein: CASSRGPNTEAFF.

The CDR3 sequence is CASSQDRGFTDTQYF. CDR3 sequence (DNA): TGCGCCAGCAGCCAAGATCGGGGCTTCACAGATACGCAGTATTTT. This sequence joins TRBV4-3 and TRBJ2-3, with D possibly called TRBD1 or TRBD2 (5 bases each). Trimming took 0 bases from V and 2 from J, leaving 9 bases between them. The CDR3 consists of 15 residues. The V gene's germline CDR1 is LGHNA and CDR2 YSLEER.

This clonotype was counted between two and nine times. The V gene is TRBV12-3 or TRBV12-4, the J gene TRBJ2-5; 8 bases are a match to TRBD2. The CDR3 has 16 amino acids. The ends lost 2 bases at V and 3 bases at J; junction bases unmatched: 8. CDR3 residues: CASSLNRAGEEETQYF. CDR3 in DNA: TGTGCCAGCAGTTTAAATCGAGCGGGGGAAGAAGAGACCCAGTACTTC.